The 29 T cell receptor beta chains listed next were all sequenced from one sample in a study of CD8 T cells in ankylosing spondylitis. In TCRdb, the 5' RACE reads were re-called with MiXCR into one record per CDR3 protein. This sample carries 300,000 to 400,000 distinct CDR3 sequences, around 20% of them seen once, and the ten largest clones take around 13%. The sample was blood, either unsorted or a sorted T cell fraction (not recorded which). Receptors originate from a male donor with ankylosing spondylitis or in good health (not recorded which).

This rearrangement joins TRBV20-1 to TRBJ1-4; no reliable D call. CDR1 and CDR2 (germline): DFQATT, SNEGSKA (reference sequence). Trimming cost V 3 bases and J 4 bases, with 9 bases left between them. The CDR3 runs 13 residues. CDR3 protein: CSASRPNNEKLFF. CDR3 bases: TGCAGTGCTAGTCGGCCCAATAATGAAAAACTGTTTTTT.

The chain uses TRBV12-3 or TRBV12-4 and TRBJ1-2; the match to TRBD1 covers 7 bases. Trimming took 5 bases from V and 7 from J; bases not matched to a gene: 10. This CDR3 is 14 amino acids long. The DNA for the CDR3 is TGTGCCAGCAGTATCACCCCGACAGGGTTTGGCTACACCTTC. It is translated as CASSITPTGFGYTF.

The chain has TRBV4-1 and TRBJ1-2, with 9 bases matching TRBD1. The CDR3 totals 16 residues. Unmatched junction bases numbered 5, after V lost 1 base and J lost 2 bases. CDR1 MGHRA and CDR2 YSYEKL come from the germline V gene. As DNA, the CDR3 is TGCGCCAGCAGCCAAGGCCCAGGACAGGGGAACTATGGCTACACCTTC. Translating gives CASSQGPGQGNYGYTF.

In its sample, this clonotype was seen many times. The chain carries TRBV29-1 and TRBJ2-5; 7 bases are a match to TRBD1. J gave up 2 bases and V 5 bases, and 8 bases lay outside the gene matches. This CDR3 comprises 14 residues. Germline values: CDR1 SQVTM, CDR2 ANQGSEA. In nucleotides, the CDR3 is TGCAGCGTTACCGACGACAGGGAACAAGAGACCCAGTACTTC. Its translation is CSVTDDREQETQYF.

The rearrangement joins TRBV9 to TRBJ2-7; D perhaps matches TRBD1 (5 bases). CDR3 size: 13 residues. Germline V gene lookup returns CDR1 SGDLS and CDR2 YYNGEE. V was trimmed by 4 bases and J by 4 bases, leaving 12 bases between them. CDR3 residues: CASSTRDHYEQYF. CDR3 sequence (DNA): TGTGCCAGCAGCACCAGGGATCATTACGAGCAGTACTTC. Full variable domain (outside the CDR3, taken from reference TRBV9 and TRBJ2-7): DSGVTQTPKHLITATGQRVTLRCSPRSGDLSVYWYQQSLDQGLQFLIQYYNGEERAKGNILERFSAQQFPDLHSELNLSSLELGDSALYFCASSTRDHYEQYFGPGTRLTVT.

The J gene is TRBJ2-2, the V gene TRBV6-6, with D uncertain. Germline CDR1 and CDR2: MNHNY and SVGAGI (reference sequence). Between the trimmed V and J ends, which lost 7 bases and 6 bases, there was a span of 6 bases. The CDR3 has 11 residues. CDR3 region: CASTGSGELFF. The CDR3 DNA reads TGTGCCAGCACAGGTTCCGGGGAGCTGTTTTTT.

This clonotype was picked up a small number of times. This chain links TRBV5-6 with TRBJ2-5; D may correspond to TRBD1 or TRBD2 (5 bases each). The CDR3 covers 15 residues. V was shortened by 1 base and J by 5 bases, with 15 bases between the two germline ends. Per the germline V gene, CDR1 is SGHDT and CDR2 is YYEEEE. The CDR3 protein is CASSLFGTGQETQYF. CDR3 nucleotides: TGTGCCAGCAGCTTGTTTGGGACCGGCCAGGAGACCCAGTACTTC.

V is TRBV7-6 and J is TRBJ2-1; 8 bases are a match to TRBD1. With V trimmed by 5 bases and J by 9 bases, 9 bases remained unmatched. CDR1 and CDR2 (germline): SGHVS, FNYEAQ. The CDR3 covers 14 residues. The CDR3 spells CASSRRGPQSEQFF. CDR3 sequence (DNA): TGTGCCAGCAGCCGCAGGGGGCCACAAAGTGAGCAGTTCTTC. Together with reference TRBV7-6 and TRBJ2-1, the CDR3 gives the full variable domain: GAGVSQSPRYKVTKRGQDVALRCDPISGHVSLYWYRQALGQGPEFLTYFNYEAQQDKSGLPNDRFSAERPEGSISTLTIQRTEQRDSAMYRCASSRRGPQSEQFFGPGTRLTVL.

V is TRBV7-9 and J is TRBJ2-3, with D hard to call. Deletions cut 3 bases from V and 2 bases from J, with 12 bases between. The CDR3 contains 15 residues. CDR1 and CDR2 (germline): SEHNR, FQNEAQ (reference sequence). CDR3 region: CASSFPQLNTDTQYF. The CDR3 DNA sequence: TGTGCCAGCAGCTTCCCCCAGCTTAACACAGATACGCAGTATTTT.

V is TRBV7-2 and J is TRBJ2-5; 11 bases line up with TRBD2. Per germline, CDR1 SGHTA and CDR2 FQGNSA. Trimming at V came to 5 bases and at J to 4 bases, leaving 6 bases not matched to a gene. This CDR3 comprises 15 residues. The chain's CDR3 is CASSVTSGGRETQYF. CDR3 sequence (DNA): TGTGCCAGCAGCGTTACTAGCGGGGGTCGAGAGACCCAGTACTTC.

The rearrangement joins TRBV15 to TRBJ2-3; the D call may be TRBD1 or TRBD2 (5 bases each). Trimming removed 5 bases at V and 1 base at J, with 13 bases between. This CDR3 spans 15 amino acids. Looked up from germline, CDR1 is LNHNV and CDR2 is YYDKDF (reference sequence). CDR3 residues: CATSDGTRGTDTQYF. The DNA of the CDR3 is TGTGCCACCAGCGACGGGACCCGAGGCACAGATACGCAGTATTTT. Filled out from reference TRBV15 and TRBJ2-3, the complete variable domain reads DAMVIQNPRYQVTQFGKPVTLSCSQTLNHNVMYWYQQKSSQAPKLLFHYYDKDFNNEADTPDNFQSRRPNTSFCFLDIRSPGLGDTAMYLCATSDGTRGTDTQYFGPGTRLTVL.

This sequence joins TRBV7-9 and TRBJ2-1; 8 nucleotides agree with TRBD2. V was clipped by 6 bases and J by 2 bases; unmatched bases: 12. Per germline, CDR1 SEHNR and CDR2 FQNEAQ (reference sequence). The CDR3 is 17 residues long. Written as DNA, the CDR3 is TGTGCCAGCAGGGATGCAATAGCGGGGCTCCCCTACAATGAGCAGTTCTTC. Protein: CASRDAIAGLPYNEQFF.

There are a few counts of this clonotype. The chain has TRBV3-1 and TRBJ2-1; D is undetermined. The CDR3 length is 16 residues. Between the trimmed V and J ends, which lost 1 base and 1 base, there was a span of 11 bases. Germline CDR1 is LGHDT and CDR2 is YNNKEL (reference sequence). The CDR3 reads CASSQVGLRSYNEQFF. In nucleotides, the CDR3 is TGTGCCAGCAGCCAAGTTGGGCTGAGGTCCTACAATGAGCAGTTCTTC.

This clonotype occurred a few times. V and J are TRBV28 and TRBJ2-5, with D perhaps TRBD1 (5 bases). This CDR3 has 15 residues. Per germline, CDR1 MDHEN and CDR2 SYDVKM. Trimming took off 5 bases at V and 1 base at J, with 14 bases between the two ends. For the CDR3, the DNA is TGTGCCAGCAGTCCTCTTGGGCAGGGCCAAGAGACCCAGTACTTC. Its translation: CASSPLGQGQETQYF.

The chain has TRBV7-9 and TRBJ2-1, with TRBD2 matching over 12 bases. CDR1 and CDR2 (germline): SEHNR, FQNEAQ (reference sequence). The CDR3 is 17 amino acids. Unmatched junction bases numbered 11, after V lost 6 bases and J lost 5 bases. CDR3 loop: CASRNLAGGLLDNEQFF. CDR3 nucleotides: TGTGCCAGCAGAAACCTAGCGGGGGGGCTGTTGGACAATGAGCAGTTCTTC.

The table lists this clonotype with a few counts. The V and J genes are TRBV15 and TRBJ2-5; either TRBD1 or TRBD2 may fit D (6 bases each). CDR3 size: 16 residues. Germline loops: CDR1 LNHNV, CDR2 YYDKDF (reference sequence). Between the trimmed V and J ends, which lost 0 bases and 9 bases, there was a span of 20 bases. CDR3 sequence (DNA): TGTGCCACCAGCAGAGATTTGCCGGGGGCCCTGTGGGCCCAGTACTTC. Its translation is CATSRDLPGALWAQYF.

This clonotype was detected only once. The rearrangement uses TRBV11-2 and TRBJ2-1; 10 nucleotides line up with TRBD1. The CDR3 covers 14 residues. V shed 6 bases and J 7 bases; nucleotides not matched to a gene: 6. Germline values: CDR1 SGHAT, CDR2 FQNNGV. DNA for the CDR3: TGTGCCAGCAGTCTCCCGGGACAGGGGAATGAGCAGTTCTTC. Protein: CASSLPGQGNEQFF.

In its sample, this clonotype was seen many times. This chain uses TRBV20-1 with TRBJ1-5; tentative D call: TRBD1 (5 bases). Germline CDR1 and CDR2: DFQATT and SNEGSKA (reference sequence). The CDR3 loop spans 15 amino acids. V lost 3 bases and J 1 base, leaving 13 bases between the germline ends. CDR3: CSARQGLGSNQPQHF. CDR3 in DNA: TGCAGTGCTAGGCAGGGCCTTGGAAGCAATCAGCCCCAGCATTTT.

The chain has TRBV21-1 and TRBJ2-3; the table calls TRBD1, which could not be checked here. TRBV21-1 is a listed pseudogene. This CDR3 has 15 amino acids. CDR3 in amino acids: CASSNGTGAGDTQYF. In nucleotides, the CDR3 is TGTGCCAGCAGCAATGGGACAGGGGCCGGAGATACGCAGTATTTT.

The chain has TRBV5-1 and TRBJ2-3; D may be TRBD1 (5 bases). The germline CDR1 and CDR2 sequences are SGHRS and YFSETQ. V was pared by 2 bases and J by 0 bases, with 10 bases between. This CDR3 is 15 amino acids long. The CDR3 nucleotides read TGCGCCAGCAGCTTTGGACACCTGAGCACAGATACGCAGTATTTT. Encoded protein: CASSFGHLSTDTQYF.

This clonotype was seen more than once but under ten times. The rearrangement joins TRBV20-1 to TRBJ2-7; D is unresolved. The germline CDR1 and CDR2 sequences are DFQATT and SNEGSKA (reference sequence). The CDR3 length is 11 residues. V lost 2 bases to trimming and J lost 12 bases, with 14 bases between them. The CDR3 DNA reads TGCAGTGCTAGAATCGGAAGTGCAACGTACTTC. As protein: CSARIGSATYF.

The chain couples TRBV24-1 to TRBJ2-1; TRBD1 matches at 7 bases. CDR3 size: 16 residues. The J segment lost 2 bases and the V segment lost 4 bases, leaving 7 bases of the junction unmatched. Per the germline V gene, CDR1 is KGHDR and CDR2 is SFDVKD. The CDR3 coding sequence is TGTGCCACCAGTGAAAGGACAGGAATCGCCTACAATGAGCAGTTCTTC. Protein product: CATSERTGIAYNEQFF.

This clonotype appeared many times. V usage is TRBV11-2 and J usage is TRBJ2-1; TRBD1 agrees at 10 bases. J lost 3 bases, V lost 5 bases, and 7 bases had no gene match. This CDR3 has 16 residues. Germline lookup yields CDR1 SGHAT and CDR2 FQNNGV. CDR3 sequence (DNA): TGTGCCAGCAGCACCCCGGACAGGGGGTTCTACAATGAGCAGTTCTTC. It yields the protein CASSTPDRGFYNEQFF.

This clonotype was counted between two and nine times. This chain uses TRBV7-9 with TRBJ1-1, with TRBD1 identical over 9 bases. V dropped 2 bases and J dropped 7; count of bases not matched to a gene: 2. Germline CDR1 is SEHNR and CDR2 is FQNEAQ (reference sequence). The CDR3 totals 13 residues. The CDR3 protein is CASSLTGGGEAFF. The DNA for the CDR3 is TGTGCCAGCAGCTTAACAGGGGGCGGTGAAGCTTTCTTT.

This clonotype turned up a few times. The V call is TRBV6-1, the J call TRBJ2-2; the match to TRBD1 covers 8 bases. CDR1 MNHNS and CDR2 SASEGT come from the germline V gene. Unmatched junction bases numbered 4, after V lost 6 bases and J lost 1 base. The CDR3 loop spans 15 amino acids. The chain's CDR3 is CASRPGQGNTGELFF. The CDR3 DNA is TGTGCCAGCAGACCAGGACAGGGGAACACCGGGGAGCTGTTTTTT.

The chain recombines TRBV24-1 with TRBJ2-5, with 7 nucleotides matching TRBD1. The CDR3 has 14 amino acids. Trimming removed 5 bases from V and 2 bases from J; junction bases left unmatched: 4. Looked up from germline, CDR1 is KGHDR and CDR2 is SFDVKD. CDR3 coding DNA: TGTGCCACCAGTGGGACAGGTATACAAGAGACCCAGTACTTC. It yields the protein CATSGTGIQETQYF.

This chain links TRBV27 with TRBJ2-1, with 9 positions matching TRBD2. Per the germline V gene, CDR1 is MNHEY and CDR2 is SMNVEV (reference sequence). With 7 bases clipped from V and 4 bases from J, the junction kept 5 bases outside the gene matches. This CDR3 has 14 amino acids. CDR3 loop: CASTQAGGYNEQFF. For the CDR3, the DNA is TGTGCCAGCACCCAAGCGGGGGGATACAATGAGCAGTTCTTC.

The rearrangement links TRBV7-8 to TRBJ2-7, with 7 bases that match TRBD1. The junction had 18 bases not matched to a gene; V was cut back by 5 bases and J by 2 bases. In germline, CDR1 is SGHVS, CDR2 FQNEAQ. CDR3 length: 18 residues. The CDR3 region is CASSTHRPNRGPPYEQYF. The DNA for the CDR3 is TGTGCCAGCAGCACGCATCGACCGAACAGGGGACCTCCCTACGAGCAGTACTTC. The complete variable domain, with remaining parts taken from reference TRBV7-8 and TRBJ2-7, reads GAGVSQSPRYKVAKRGQDVALRCDPISGHVSLFWYQQALGQGPEFLTYFQNEAQLDKSGLPSDRFFAERPEGSVSTLKIQRTQQEDSAVYLCASSTHRPNRGPPYEQYFGPGTRLTVT.

This clonotype was found a few times. The V call is TRBV6-1, the J call TRBJ2-1; 9 nucleotides agree with TRBD1. The CDR3 is made up of 15 amino acids. The V segment lost 2 bases and the J segment 7 bases; nucleotides outside the gene matches: 6. Per the germline V gene, CDR1 is MNHNS and CDR2 is SASEGT. This CDR3 reads CASSERDRVLNEQFF. CDR3 bases: TGTGCCAGCAGTGAAAGGGACAGGGTCCTAAATGAGCAGTTCTTC.